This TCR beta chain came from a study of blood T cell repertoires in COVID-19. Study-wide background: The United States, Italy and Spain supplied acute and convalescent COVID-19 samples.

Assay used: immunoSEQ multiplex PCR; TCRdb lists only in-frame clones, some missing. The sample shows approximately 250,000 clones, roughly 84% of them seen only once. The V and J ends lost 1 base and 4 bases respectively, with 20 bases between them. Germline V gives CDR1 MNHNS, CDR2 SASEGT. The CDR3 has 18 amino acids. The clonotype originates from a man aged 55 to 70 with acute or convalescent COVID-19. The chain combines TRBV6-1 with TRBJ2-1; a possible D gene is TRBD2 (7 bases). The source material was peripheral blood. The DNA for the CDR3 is TGTGCCAGCAGTGAAGGTGGCGGGGGCCCACTCTCGTACAATGAGCAGTTCTTC. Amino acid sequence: CASSEGGGGPLSYNEQFF.